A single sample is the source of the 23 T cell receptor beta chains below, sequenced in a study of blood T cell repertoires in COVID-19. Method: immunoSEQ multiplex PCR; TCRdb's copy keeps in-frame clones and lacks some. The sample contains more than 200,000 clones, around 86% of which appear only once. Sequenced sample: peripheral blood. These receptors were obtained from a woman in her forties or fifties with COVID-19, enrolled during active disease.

CDR3 region: CASATGSNEKLFF. CDR3 DNA: TGTGCCAGTGCGACAGGGAGCAATGAAAAACTGTTTTTT. This rearrangement joins TRBV28 to TRBJ1-4; 7 positions match TRBD1. Unmatched junction bases numbered 6, after V lost 9 bases and J lost 5 bases. Germline V lookup: CDR1 MDHEN, CDR2 SYDVKM. The CDR3 totals 13 residues.

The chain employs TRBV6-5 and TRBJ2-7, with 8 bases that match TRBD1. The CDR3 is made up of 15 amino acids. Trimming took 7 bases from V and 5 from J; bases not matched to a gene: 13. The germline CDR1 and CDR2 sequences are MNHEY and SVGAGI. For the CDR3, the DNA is TGTGCCAGCACCCAACCCGGGGCAGGGGGCGACGAGCAGTACTTC. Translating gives CASTQPGAGGDEQYF.

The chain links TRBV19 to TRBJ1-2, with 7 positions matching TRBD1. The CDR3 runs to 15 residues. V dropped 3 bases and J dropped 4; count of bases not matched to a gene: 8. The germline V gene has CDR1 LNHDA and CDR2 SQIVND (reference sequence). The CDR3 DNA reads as TGTGCCAGTAGTATTACCCGGGCAGGGGGCTATGGCTACACCTTC. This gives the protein CASSITRAGGYGYTF.

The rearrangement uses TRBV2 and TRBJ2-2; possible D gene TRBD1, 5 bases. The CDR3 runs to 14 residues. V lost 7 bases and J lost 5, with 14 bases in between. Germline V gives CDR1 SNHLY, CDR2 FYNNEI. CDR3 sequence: CASTLGPGTGELFF. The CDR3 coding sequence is TGTGCCAGCACTCTGGGGCCAGGGACCGGGGAGCTGTTTTTT.

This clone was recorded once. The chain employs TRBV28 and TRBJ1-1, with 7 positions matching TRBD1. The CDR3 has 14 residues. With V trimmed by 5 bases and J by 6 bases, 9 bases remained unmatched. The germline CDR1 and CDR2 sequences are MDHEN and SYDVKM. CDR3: CASSLDQGVSEAFF. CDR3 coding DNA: TGTGCCAGCAGTCTAGATCAGGGGGTGTCTGAAGCTTTCTTT. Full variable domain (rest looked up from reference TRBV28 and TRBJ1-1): DVKVTQSSRYLVKRTGEKVFLECVQDMDHENMFWYRQDPGLGLRLIYFSYDVKMKEKGDIPEGYSVSREKKERFSLILESASTNQTSMYLCASSLDQGVSEAFFGQGTRLTVV.

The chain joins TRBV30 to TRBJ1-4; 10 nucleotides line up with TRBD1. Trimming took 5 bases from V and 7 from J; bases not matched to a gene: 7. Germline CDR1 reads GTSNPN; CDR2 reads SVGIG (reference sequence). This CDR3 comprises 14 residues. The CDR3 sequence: CAWAPGQGPEKLFF. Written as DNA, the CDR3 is TGTGCCTGGGCACCGGGACAGGGGCCTGAAAAACTGTTTTTT. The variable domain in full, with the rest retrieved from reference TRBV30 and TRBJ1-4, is SQTIHQWPATLVQPVGSPLSLECTVEGTSNPNLYWYRQAAGRGLQLLFYSVGIGQISSEVPQNLSASRPQDRQFILSSKKLLLSDSGFYLCAWAPGQGPEKLFFGSGTQLSVL.

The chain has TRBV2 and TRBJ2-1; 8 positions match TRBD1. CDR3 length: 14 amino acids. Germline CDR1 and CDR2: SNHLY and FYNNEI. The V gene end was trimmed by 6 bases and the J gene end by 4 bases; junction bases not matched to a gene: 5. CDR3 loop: CASRWTGTYNEQFF. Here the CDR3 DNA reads TGTGCCAGCAGGTGGACAGGGACGTACAATGAGCAGTTCTTC.

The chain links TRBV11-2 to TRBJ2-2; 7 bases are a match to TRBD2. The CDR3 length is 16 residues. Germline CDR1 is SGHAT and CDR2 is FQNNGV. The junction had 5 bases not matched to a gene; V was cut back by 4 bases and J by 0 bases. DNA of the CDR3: TGTGCCAGCAGCTCTTTCCTAGCGGCGAACACCGGGGAGCTGTTTTTT. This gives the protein CASSSFLAANTGELFF.

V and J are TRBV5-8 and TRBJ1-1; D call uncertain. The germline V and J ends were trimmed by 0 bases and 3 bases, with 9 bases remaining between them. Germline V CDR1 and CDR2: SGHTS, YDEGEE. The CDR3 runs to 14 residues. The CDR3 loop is CASSLGTADTEAFF. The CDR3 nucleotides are TGTGCCAGCAGCTTGGGGACTGCAGACACTGAAGCTTTCTTT.

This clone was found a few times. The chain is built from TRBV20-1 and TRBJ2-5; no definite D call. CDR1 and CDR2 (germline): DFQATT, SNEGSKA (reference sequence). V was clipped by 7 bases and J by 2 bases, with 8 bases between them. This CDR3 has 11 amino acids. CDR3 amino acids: CSVQIQETQYF. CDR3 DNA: TGCAGTGTACAGATTCAAGAGACCCAGTACTTC.

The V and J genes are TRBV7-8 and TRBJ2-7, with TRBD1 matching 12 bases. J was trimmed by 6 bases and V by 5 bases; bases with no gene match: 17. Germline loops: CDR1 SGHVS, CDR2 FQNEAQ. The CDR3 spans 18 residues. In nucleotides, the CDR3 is TGTGCCAGCAGCCTCCGGGCAGAGGGGACAGGGGGCTTCGGCGAGCAGTACGTC. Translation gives CASSLRAEGTGGFGEQYV.

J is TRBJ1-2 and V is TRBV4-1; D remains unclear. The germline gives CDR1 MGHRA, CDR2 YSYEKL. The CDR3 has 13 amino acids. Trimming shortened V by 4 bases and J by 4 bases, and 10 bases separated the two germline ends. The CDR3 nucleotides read TGCGCCAGCAGCCTTTATACTTCCTATGGCTACACCTTC. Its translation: CASSLYTSYGYTF.

CDR3 nucleotide sequence: TGTGCCAGCCGAGCGTCCAGGACAGGGGTTCAGCCCCAGCATTTT. Residues: CASRASRTGVQPQHF. The chain combines TRBV19 with TRBJ1-5; TRBD1 agrees at 9 bases. This CDR3 has 15 amino acids. Per the germline V gene, CDR1 is LNHDA and CDR2 is SQIVND (reference sequence). With 9 bases clipped from V and 6 bases from J, the junction kept 12 bases outside the gene matches.

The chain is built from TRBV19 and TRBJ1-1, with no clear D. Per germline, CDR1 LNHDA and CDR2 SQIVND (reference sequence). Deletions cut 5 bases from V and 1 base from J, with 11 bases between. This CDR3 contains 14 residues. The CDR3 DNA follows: TGTGCCAGTAGTTACGGGGTCCCGAACACTGAAGCTTTCTTT. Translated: CASSYGVPNTEAFF.

The CDR3 is CASSPGTASFEQYV. CDR3 DNA: TGTGCCAGCAGCCCCGGGACAGCCTCGTTCGAGCAGTACGTC. J is TRBJ2-7 and V is TRBV5-4; 7 bases agree with TRBD1. CDR3 length: 14 residues. The trim removed 4 bases at V and 6 bases at J, leaving 10 bases unmatched. Germline loops: CDR1 SGHNT, CDR2 YYREEE (reference sequence).

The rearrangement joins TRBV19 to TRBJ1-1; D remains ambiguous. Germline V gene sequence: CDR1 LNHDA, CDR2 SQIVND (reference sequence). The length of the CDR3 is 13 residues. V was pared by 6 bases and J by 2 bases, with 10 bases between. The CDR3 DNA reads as TGTGCCAGTAGATTCAGTGAAAACACTGAAGCTTTCTTT. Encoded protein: CASRFSENTEAFF.

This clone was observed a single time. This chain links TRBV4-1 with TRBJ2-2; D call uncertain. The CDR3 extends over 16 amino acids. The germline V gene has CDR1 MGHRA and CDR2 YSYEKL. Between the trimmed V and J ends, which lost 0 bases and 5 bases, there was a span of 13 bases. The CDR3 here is CASSQERLSLTGELFF. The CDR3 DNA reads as TGCGCCAGCAGCCAAGAGCGTCTTAGCTTAACCGGGGAGCTGTTTTTT.

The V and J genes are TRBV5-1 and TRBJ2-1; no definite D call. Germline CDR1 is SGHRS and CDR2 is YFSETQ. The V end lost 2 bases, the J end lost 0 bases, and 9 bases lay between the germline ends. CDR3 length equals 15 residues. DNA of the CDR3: TGCGCCAGCAGCTTTGATATGAGCTCCTACAATGAGCAGTTCTTC. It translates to CASSFDMSSYNEQFF.

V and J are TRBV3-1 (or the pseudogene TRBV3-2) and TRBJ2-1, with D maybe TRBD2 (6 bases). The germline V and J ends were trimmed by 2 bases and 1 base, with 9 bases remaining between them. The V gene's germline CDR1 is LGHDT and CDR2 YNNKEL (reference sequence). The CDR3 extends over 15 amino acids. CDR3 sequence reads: CASSQLRGSYNEQFF. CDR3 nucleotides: TGTGCCAGCAGCCAACTCCGGGGGTCCTACAATGAGCAGTTCTTC.

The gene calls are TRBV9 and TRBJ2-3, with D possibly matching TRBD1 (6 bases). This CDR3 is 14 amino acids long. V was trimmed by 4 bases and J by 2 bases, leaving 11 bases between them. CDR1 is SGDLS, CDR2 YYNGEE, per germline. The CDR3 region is CASSFTGNTDTQYF. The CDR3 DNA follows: TGTGCCAGCAGCTTCACAGGGAACACAGATACGCAGTATTTT.

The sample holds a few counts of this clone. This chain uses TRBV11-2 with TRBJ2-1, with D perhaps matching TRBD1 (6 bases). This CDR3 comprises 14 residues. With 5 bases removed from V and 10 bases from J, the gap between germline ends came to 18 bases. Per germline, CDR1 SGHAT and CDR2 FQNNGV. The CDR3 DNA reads TGTGCCAGCAGCCCCGTGGGGGCCCTCGGGGAGCAGTTCTTC. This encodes CASSPVGALGEQFF.

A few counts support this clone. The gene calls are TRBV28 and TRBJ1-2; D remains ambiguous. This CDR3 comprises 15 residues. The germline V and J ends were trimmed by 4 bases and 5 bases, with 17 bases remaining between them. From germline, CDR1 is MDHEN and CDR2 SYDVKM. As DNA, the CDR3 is TGTGCCAGCAGTTACAACAGCCTTAATTGGTATGGCTACACCTTC. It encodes CASSYNSLNWYGYTF.

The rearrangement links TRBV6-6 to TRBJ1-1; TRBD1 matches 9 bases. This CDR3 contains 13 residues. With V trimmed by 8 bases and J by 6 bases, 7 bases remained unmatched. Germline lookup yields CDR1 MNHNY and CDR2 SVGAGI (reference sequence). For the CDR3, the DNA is TGTGCCAGCGGGGACAGGGACAGATCTGAAGCTTTCTTT. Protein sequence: CASGDRDRSEAFF.